A single sample is the source of the 5 T cell receptor beta chains below, sequenced in a study of T cell responses to AZD1222 COVID-19 vaccine. Profiling relied on immunoSEQ multiplex PCR, and the TCRdb table lists in-frame clones only, not all of them. The sample includes about 100,000 clones, around 91% of them seen just once. The sample in question was peripheral blood, obtained on day 0 of AZD1222 vaccination. The receptors stem from an adult in good health.

The chain combines TRBV10-3 with TRBJ1-4; unclear D gene. Germline V gives CDR1 ENHRY, CDR2 SYGVKD. V was cut by 0 bases and J by 7 bases, with 6 bases left in between. The CDR3 totals 13 residues. The DNA of the CDR3 is TGTGCCATCAGTGAGTCGGCAGCTGAAAAACTGTTTTTT. This codes for CAISESAAEKLFF.

J is TRBJ2-1 and V is TRBV24-1; 7 bases agree with TRBD1. The CDR3 covers 15 residues. Per germline, CDR1 KGHDR and CDR2 SFDVKD. The junction had 4 bases not matched to a gene; V was cut back by 5 bases and J by 1 base. CDR3 residues: CATSAQQGSYNEQFF. In nucleotides, the CDR3 is TGTGCCACCAGTGCCCAACAGGGGTCCTACAATGAGCAGTTCTTC.

This clone was detected once. The rearrangement joins TRBV3-1 (or the pseudogene TRBV3-2) to TRBJ2-7; D uncertain. Deletions cut 4 bases from V and 6 bases from J, with 10 bases between. Germline V gene lookup returns CDR1 LGHDT and CDR2 YNNKEL (reference sequence). CDR3 size: 12 residues. The CDR3 sequence: CASSPSKGEQYF. CDR3 nucleotides: TGTGCCAGCAGCCCGTCTAAGGGCGAGCAGTACTTC.

This sequence joins TRBV7-2 and TRBJ2-1; 9 bases line up with TRBD2. The CDR3 sequence is 13 residues long. The germline V gene has CDR1 SGHTA and CDR2 FQGNSA. J was trimmed by 14 bases and V by 2 bases; bases with no gene match: 7. The CDR3 nucleotides are TGTGCCAGCAGCTTACGGCGGGGGGGGCTAAAGTTCTTC. Translation gives CASSLRRGGLKFF.

The chain uses TRBV5-5 and TRBJ2-7; 13 bases map to TRBD2. J gave up 8 bases and V 0 bases, and 11 bases lay outside the gene matches. CDR1 and CDR2 (germline): SGHKS, YYEKEE (reference sequence). The CDR3 totals 17 residues. CDR3 DNA: TGTGCCAGCAGCTTGGCGGGACTAGCGGGGCTTCAAATAAAGCAGTACTTC. It codes for CASSLAGLAGLQIKQYF.